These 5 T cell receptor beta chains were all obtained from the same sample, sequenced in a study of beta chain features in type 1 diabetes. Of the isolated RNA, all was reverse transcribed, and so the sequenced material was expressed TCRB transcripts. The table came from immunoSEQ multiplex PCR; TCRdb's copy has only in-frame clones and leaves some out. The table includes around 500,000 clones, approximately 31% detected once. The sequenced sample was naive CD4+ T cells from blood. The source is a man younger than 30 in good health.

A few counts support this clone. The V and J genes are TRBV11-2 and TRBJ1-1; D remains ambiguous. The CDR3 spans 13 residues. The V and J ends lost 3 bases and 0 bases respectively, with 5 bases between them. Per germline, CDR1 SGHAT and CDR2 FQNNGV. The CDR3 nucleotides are TGTGCCAGCAGCTTTCGGGTGAACACTGAAGCTTTCTTT. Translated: CASSFRVNTEAFF.

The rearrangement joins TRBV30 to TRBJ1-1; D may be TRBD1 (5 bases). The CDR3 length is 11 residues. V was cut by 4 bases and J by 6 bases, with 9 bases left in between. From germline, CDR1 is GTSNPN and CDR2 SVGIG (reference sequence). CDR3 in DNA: TGTGCCTGGAAGGGGCGCGCTGAAGCTTTCTTT. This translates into CAWKGRAEAFF.

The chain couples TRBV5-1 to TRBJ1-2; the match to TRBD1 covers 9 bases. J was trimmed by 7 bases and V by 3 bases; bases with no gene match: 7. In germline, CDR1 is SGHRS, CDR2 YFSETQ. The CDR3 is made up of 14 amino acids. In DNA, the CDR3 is TGCGCCAGCAGCTCAACTACAGGGGGCAGTGGCTACACCTTC. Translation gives CASSSTTGGSGYTF.

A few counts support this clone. The CDR3 sequence: CAWSGLVGDTGELFF. CDR3 sequence (DNA): TGTGCCTGGAGTGGGCTAGTCGGGGACACCGGGGAGCTGTTTTTT. The gene calls are TRBV30 and TRBJ2-2; weak D call: TRBD2 (5 bases). Deletions cut 1 base from V and 3 bases from J, with 12 bases between. From germline, CDR1 is GTSNPN and CDR2 SVGIG (reference sequence). This CDR3 region has 15 residues.

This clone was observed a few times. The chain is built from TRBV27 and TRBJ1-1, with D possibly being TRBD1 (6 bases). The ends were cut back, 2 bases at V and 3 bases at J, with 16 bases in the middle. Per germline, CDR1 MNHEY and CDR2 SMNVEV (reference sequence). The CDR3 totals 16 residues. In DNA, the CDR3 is TGTGCCAGCAGTTTAGGACAGACCGTTATGTACACTGAAGCTTTCTTT. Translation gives CASSLGQTVMYTEAFF.